This T cell receptor (beta chain) emerged from a study of blood T cells in healthy people across ages. There are a few counts of this clonotype. Alongside a J-beta primer mix, a sample-barcoded 5' primer served in a second PCR lasting about 6 to 12 cycles. TCRdb used MiXCR to reprocess the 5' RACE reads, holding one entry per CDR3 protein. The data contain around 1,000,000 distinct CDR3 sequences, under 30% of them seen just once; the ten biggest clones take up about 0.72%. There are 19 residues in the CDR3. The germline CDR1 and CDR2 sequences are SEHNR and FQNEAQ (reference sequence). The V segment lost 5 bases and the J segment 4 bases; nucleotides outside the gene matches: 22. This same sample was also taken into another study, of T cells of mothers and their children.

The TCR was taken from a girl aged 2 to 9 in good health. This sequence joins TRBV7-9 and TRBJ2-5; 7 bases agree with TRBD2. Sequenced: blood. This CDR3 reads CASSPYLFRRGREGETQYF. As DNA, the CDR3 is TGTGCCAGCAGCCCTTACCTCTTCAGGAGAGGGAGGGAAGGAGAGACCCAGTACTTC.